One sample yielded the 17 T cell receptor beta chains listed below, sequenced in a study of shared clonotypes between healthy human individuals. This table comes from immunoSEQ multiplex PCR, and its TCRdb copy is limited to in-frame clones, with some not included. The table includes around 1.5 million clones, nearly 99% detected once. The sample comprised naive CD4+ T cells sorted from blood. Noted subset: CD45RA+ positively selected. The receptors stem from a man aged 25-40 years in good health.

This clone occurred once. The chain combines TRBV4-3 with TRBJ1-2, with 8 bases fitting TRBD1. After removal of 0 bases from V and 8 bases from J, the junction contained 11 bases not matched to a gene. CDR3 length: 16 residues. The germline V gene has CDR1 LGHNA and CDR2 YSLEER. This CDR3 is CASSQDLHRGFEGYTF. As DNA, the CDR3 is TGCGCCAGCAGCCAAGATCTTCACAGGGGGTTTGAGGGCTACACCTTC.

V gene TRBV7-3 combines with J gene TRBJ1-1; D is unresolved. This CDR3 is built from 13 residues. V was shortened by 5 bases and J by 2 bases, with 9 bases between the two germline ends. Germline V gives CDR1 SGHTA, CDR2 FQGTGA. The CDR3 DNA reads TGTGCCAGCAGCGGCGGGTCCAACACTGAAGCTTTCTTT. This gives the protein CASSGGSNTEAFF.

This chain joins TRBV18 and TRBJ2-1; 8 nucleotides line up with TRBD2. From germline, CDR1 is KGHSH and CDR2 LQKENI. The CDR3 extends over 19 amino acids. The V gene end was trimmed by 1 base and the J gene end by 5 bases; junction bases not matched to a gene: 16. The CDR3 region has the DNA TGTGCCAGCTCACCACTTTTTATTAGCGGGACGCGCGTCGACAATGAGCAGTTCTTC. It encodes CASSPLFISGTRVDNEQFF.

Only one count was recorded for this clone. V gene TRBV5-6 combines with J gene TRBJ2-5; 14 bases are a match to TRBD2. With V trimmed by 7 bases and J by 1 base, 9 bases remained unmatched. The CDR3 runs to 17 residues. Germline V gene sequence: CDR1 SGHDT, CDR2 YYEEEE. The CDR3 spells CASEGTSGRGRQETQYF. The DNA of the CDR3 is TGTGCCAGCGAGGGGACTAGCGGGAGAGGCCGCCAAGAGACCCAGTACTTC.

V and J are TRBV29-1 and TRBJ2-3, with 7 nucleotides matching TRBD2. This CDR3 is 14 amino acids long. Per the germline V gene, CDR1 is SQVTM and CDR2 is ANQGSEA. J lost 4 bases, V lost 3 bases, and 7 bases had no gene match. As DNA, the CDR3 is TGCAGCGTTGAGGGGCGACTAGCCCCAGATACGCAGTATTTT. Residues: CSVEGRLAPDTQYF.

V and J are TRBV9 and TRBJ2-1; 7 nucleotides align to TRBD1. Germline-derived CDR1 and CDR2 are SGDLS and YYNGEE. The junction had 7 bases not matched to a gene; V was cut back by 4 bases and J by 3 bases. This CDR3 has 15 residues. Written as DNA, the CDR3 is TGTGCCAGCAGCCAGCGACAGGGTGGCTACAATGAGCAGTTCTTC. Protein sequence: CASSQRQGGYNEQFF.

The CDR3 coding sequence is TGTGCCAGCAGCGTAGCTGGGGGCGCGAACAATGAGCAGTTCTTC. Amino acid sequence: CASSVAGGANNEQFF. This chain uses TRBV9 with TRBJ2-1; TRBD1 is a possible D gene (6 bases). There are 15 residues in the CDR3. CDR1 is SGDLS, CDR2 YYNGEE, per germline. The V gene lost 0 bases and the J gene lost 5 bases, with 12 bases spanning the gap.

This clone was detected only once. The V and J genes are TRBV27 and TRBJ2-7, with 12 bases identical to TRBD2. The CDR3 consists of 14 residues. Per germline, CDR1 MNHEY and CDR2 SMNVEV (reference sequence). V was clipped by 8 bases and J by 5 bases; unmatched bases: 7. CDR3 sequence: CASGRLAGEDEQYF. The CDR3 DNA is TGTGCCAGCGGGAGACTAGCGGGAGAGGACGAGCAGTACTTC.

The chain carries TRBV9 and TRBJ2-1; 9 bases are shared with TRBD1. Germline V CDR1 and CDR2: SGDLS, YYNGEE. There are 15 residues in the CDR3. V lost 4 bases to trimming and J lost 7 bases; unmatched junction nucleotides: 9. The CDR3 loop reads CASSLRQGVGNEQFF. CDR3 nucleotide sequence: TGTGCCAGCAGCCTTCGACAGGGGGTGGGAAATGAGCAGTTCTTC. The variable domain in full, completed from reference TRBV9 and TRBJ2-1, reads DSGVTQTPKHLITATGQRVTLRCSPRSGDLSVYWYQQSLDQGLQFLIQYYNGEERAKGNILERFSAQQFPDLHSELNLSSLELGDSALYFCASSLRQGVGNEQFFGPGTRLTVL.

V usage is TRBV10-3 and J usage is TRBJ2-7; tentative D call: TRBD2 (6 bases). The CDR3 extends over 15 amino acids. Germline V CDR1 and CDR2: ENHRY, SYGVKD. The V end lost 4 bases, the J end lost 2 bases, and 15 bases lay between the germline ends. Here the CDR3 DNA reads TGTGCCATCAGTGTTTCTGCGGGGTCGCCCTACGAGCAGTACTTC. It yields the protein CAISVSAGSPYEQYF.

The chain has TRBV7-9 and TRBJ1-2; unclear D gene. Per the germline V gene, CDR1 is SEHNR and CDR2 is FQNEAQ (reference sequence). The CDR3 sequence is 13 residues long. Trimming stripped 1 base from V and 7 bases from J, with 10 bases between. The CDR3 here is CASSLVPGVGYTF. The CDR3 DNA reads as TGTGCCAGCAGCTTAGTTCCGGGCGTTGGCTACACCTTC.

The CDR3 region has the DNA TGCAGTGCCCGTTGGGAAAAGACCCAGTACTTC. Protein: CSARWEKTQYF. The genes are TRBV20-1 and TRBJ2-5; D unresolved. Per germline, CDR1 DFQATT and CDR2 SNEGSKA (reference sequence). V was trimmed by 6 bases and J by 6 bases, leaving 11 bases between them. The CDR3 loop spans 11 amino acids.

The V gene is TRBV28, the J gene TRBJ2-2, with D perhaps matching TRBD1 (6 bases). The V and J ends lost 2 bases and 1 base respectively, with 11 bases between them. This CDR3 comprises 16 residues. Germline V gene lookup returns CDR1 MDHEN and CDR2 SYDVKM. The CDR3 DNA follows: TGTGCCAGCAGTTTAATTCAGGGGCTGAACACCGGGGAGCTGTTTTTT. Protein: CASSLIQGLNTGELFF.

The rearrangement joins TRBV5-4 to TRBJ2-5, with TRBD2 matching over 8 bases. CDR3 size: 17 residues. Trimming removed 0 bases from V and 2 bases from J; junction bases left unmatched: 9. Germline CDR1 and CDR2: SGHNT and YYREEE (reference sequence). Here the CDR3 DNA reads TGTGCCAGCAGCTTGGGAGCGGGAGCTGGATTTCAAGAGACCCAGTACTTC. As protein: CASSLGAGAGFQETQYF.

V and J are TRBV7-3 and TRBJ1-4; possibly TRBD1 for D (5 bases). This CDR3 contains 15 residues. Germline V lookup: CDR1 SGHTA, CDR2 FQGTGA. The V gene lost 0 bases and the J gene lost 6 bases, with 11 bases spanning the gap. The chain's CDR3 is CASSLTPGEDEKLFF. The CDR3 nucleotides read TGTGCCAGCAGCTTAACGCCGGGGGAGGATGAAAAACTGTTTTTT.

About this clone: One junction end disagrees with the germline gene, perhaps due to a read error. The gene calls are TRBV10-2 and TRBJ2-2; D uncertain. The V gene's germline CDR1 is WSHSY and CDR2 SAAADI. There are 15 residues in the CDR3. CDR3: CATSSSDLSTGELFF. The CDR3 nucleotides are TGCGCCACCAGTTCGTCGGACCTAAGCACCGGGGAGCTGTTTTTT.

As DNA, the CDR3 is TGTGCCAGCAGCCCCCGAGCCGGGACCCTATCCTACGAGCAGTACTTC. Its protein is CASSPRAGTLSYEQYF. The rearrangement uses TRBV9 and TRBJ2-7, with D perhaps matching TRBD1 or TRBD2 (5 bases each). This CDR3 region has 16 residues. V lost 4 bases, J lost 1 base, and 18 bases lay in between. Per the germline V gene, CDR1 is SGDLS and CDR2 is YYNGEE.